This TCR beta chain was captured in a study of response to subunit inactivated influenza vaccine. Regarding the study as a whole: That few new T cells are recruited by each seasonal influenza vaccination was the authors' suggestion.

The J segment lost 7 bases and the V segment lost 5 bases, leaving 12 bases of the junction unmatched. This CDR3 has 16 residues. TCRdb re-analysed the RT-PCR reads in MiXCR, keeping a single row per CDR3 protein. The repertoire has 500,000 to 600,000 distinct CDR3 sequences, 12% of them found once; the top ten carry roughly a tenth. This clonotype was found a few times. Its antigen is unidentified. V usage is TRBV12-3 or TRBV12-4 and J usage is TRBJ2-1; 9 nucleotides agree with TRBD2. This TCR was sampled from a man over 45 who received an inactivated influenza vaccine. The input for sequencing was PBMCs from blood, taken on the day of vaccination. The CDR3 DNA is TGTGCCAGCAGTGCCCGGTCTAGCGGGATGGGGAATGAGCAGTTCTTC. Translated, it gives CASSARSSGMGNEQFF.